This T cell receptor beta chain was documented in a study of post-analysis software for immune sequencing data. V was pared by 1 base and J by 6 bases, with 22 bases between. Germline V gene lookup returns CDR1 LGHDT and CDR2 YNNKEL (reference sequence). The CDR3 length is 17 residues. In the case of this clonotype: The antigen remains undetermined.

Unique molecular identifiers were carried by the TCR beta cDNA libraries. TCRdb itself ran the PCR reads through MiXCR, one entry per CDR3 protein. The repertoire holds roughly 700,000 distinct CDR3 sequences, with just under 30% as singletons. Study-wide findings and caveats: Samples prepared in the same batch strongly co-clustered by F measure. With TRBV5-6, TRBV5-1 and TRBV20-1 included, about five TRBV segments were more frequent in patients than in controls.

The chain employs TRBV3-1 and TRBJ2-7; no definite D call. What was sequenced was blood. The sequence was obtained from a girl aged 5 to 17 with multiple sclerosis. The CDR3 DNA reads as TGTGCCAGCAGCCAAGGGGTGGTAAACAGTATAGCTTCCGAGCAGTACTTC. It encodes CASSQGVVNSIASEQYF.